This passage covers 8 T cell receptor beta chains from one sample sequenced in a study of neoadjuvant nivolumab and ipilimumab in lung cancer. Profiling relied on immunoSEQ multiplex PCR, and the TCRdb table lists in-frame clones only, not all of them. The sample records around 8,100 clones, around 75% being singletons. This material consisted of adjacent normal lung tissue, taken after neoadjuvant nivolumab, alone or with ipilimumab, at or shortly before surgery. The receptors shown here come from an adult with non-small cell lung cancer.

The sample holds one count of this clone. The chain combines TRBV19 with TRBJ1-1, with a weak D call TRBD1 (5 bases). The CDR3 is made up of 14 amino acids. CDR1 is LNHDA, CDR2 SQIVND, per germline (reference sequence). Trimming stripped 2 bases from V and 6 bases from J, with 13 bases between. CDR3 sequence (DNA): TGTGCCAGTAGTATACCCCACGCGGGGGCTGAAGCTTTCTTT. Amino acids: CASSIPHAGAEAFF.

The chain is built from TRBV18 and TRBJ1-2; D perhaps matches TRBD1 (6 bases). Trimming shortened V by 0 bases and J by 8 bases, and 13 bases separated the two germline ends. Germline assignment: CDR1 KGHSH and CDR2 LQKENI. The CDR3 is made up of 14 amino acids. The CDR3 DNA reads as TGTGCCAGCTCACCACCGTTAGGGGGTTCCGGCTACACCTTC. It codes for CASSPPLGGSGYTF.

The V call is TRBV27, the J call TRBJ2-7; D call uncertain. Trimming left V 10 bases short and J 4 bases short, with 17 bases between. Per the germline V gene, CDR1 is MNHEY and CDR2 is SMNVEV (reference sequence). The CDR3 runs to 13 residues. This chain's CDR3 is CATSIRGVYEQYF. The CDR3 bases are TGTGCCACTTCGATCCGCGGTGTATACGAGCAGTACTTC.

The gene calls are TRBV10-1 and TRBJ2-7; no reliable D call. Germline V gene lookup returns CDR1 WNHNN and CDR2 SYGVQD (reference sequence). The CDR3 is 10 residues long. The CDR3 nucleotides read TGCGCAGGTGGGGTATACGAGCAGTACTTC. Protein product: CAGGVYEQYF.

The V call is TRBV6-1, the J call TRBJ1-3; 8 bases are a match to TRBD1. Trimming cost V 10 bases and J 3 bases; bases outside gene matches: 11. The CDR3 runs to 15 residues. Germline V CDR1 and CDR2: MNHNS, SASEGT. DNA of the CDR3: TGTGCCACCGCCCTTGACAGGGGTAATGGAAACACCATATATTTT. Protein: CATALDRGNGNTIYF.

This chain uses TRBV5-4 with TRBJ2-1; 8 bases are a match to TRBD2. This CDR3 has 13 amino acids. V was pared by 3 bases and J by 5 bases, with 1 base of the junction left unmatched. Germline assignment: CDR1 SGHNT and CDR2 YYREEE (reference sequence). CDR3 nucleotide sequence: TGTGCCAGCAGCTCGGGGGGGGACAATGAGCAGTTCTTC. It encodes CASSSGGDNEQFF.

As DNA, the CDR3 is TGTGCCAGCAGCTTAGATTCGGGATATAGCAATCAGCCCCAGCATTTT. This sequence encodes CASSLDSGYSNQPQHF. The chain joins TRBV11-2 to TRBJ1-5, with unresolved D. The CDR3 is 16 residues long. Trimming shortened V by 0 bases and J by 0 bases, and 9 bases separated the two germline ends. Germline CDR1 SGHAT, CDR2 FQNNGV.

This rearrangement joins TRBV30 to TRBJ1-5; the D gene is possibly TRBD1 (5 bases). The germline CDR1 and CDR2 sequences are GTSNPN and SVGIG (reference sequence). The CDR3 sequence is 17 residues long. Trimming took 3 bases from V and 0 from J, leaving 18 bases between them. The CDR3 sequence: CAWRPYGGGDSNQPQHF. The CDR3 region has the DNA TGTGCCTGGAGGCCATACGGGGGTGGAGATAGCAATCAGCCCCAGCATTTT.